The clone carrying this T cell receptor (beta chain) has a count of ten or more. Its cognate antigen is unknown. This entry belongs to a study of T cells in Graves' hyperthyroidism and ophthalmopathy. Amplification yielded TCR beta CDR3 regions, with RNA transcripts as the source. The HTBI primer set drove a first-round RT-PCR of the TCR CDR3. Each CDR3 protein gets one entry after TCRdb re-called the multiplex PCR reads with MiXCR. In the table there are fewer than 500,000 distinct CDR3 sequences, roughly 15% of which are singletons. Overall study findings and caveats: Clonotypes that were expanded in thyroid above 0.001 mostly appeared in blood too.

The sequenced sample consisted of blood. This clonotype originated in a man aged 18 to 29 with Graves' ophthalmopathy.

The CDR3 loop reads CASSSQRPSGGDSNEQFF. The CDR3 DNA sequence: TGTGCCAGCAGTTCCCAAAGGCCTAGCGGGGGAGATAGCAATGAGCAGTTCTTC. The chain has TRBV6-1 and TRBJ2-1; 10 nucleotides agree with TRBD2. With V trimmed by 5 bases and J by 6 bases, 16 bases remained unmatched. The CDR3 spans 18 residues. Germline lookup yields CDR1 MNHNS and CDR2 SASEGT.